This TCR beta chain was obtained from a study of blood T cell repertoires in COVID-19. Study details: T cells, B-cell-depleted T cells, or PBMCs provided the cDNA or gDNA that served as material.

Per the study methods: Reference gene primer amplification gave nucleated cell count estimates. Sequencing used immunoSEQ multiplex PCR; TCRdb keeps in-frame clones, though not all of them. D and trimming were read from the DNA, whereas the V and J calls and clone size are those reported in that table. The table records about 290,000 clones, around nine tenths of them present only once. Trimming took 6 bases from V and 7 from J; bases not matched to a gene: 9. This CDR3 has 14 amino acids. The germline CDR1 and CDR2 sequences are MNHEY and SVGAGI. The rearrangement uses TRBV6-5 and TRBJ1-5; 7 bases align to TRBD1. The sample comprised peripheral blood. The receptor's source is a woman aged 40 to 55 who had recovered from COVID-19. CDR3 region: CASSATGVSQPQHF. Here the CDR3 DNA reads TGTGCCAGCAGCGCTACAGGGGTATCCCAGCCCCAGCATTTT.